What follows is one T cell receptor beta chain and its context. Its matching antigen is unknown. The sample originates from a study of T cells after yellow fever vaccination. Turning to the study itself: Fractions low in cell number were prepared with SMART-Seq v4 Ultra Low Input.

The length of the CDR3 is 16 residues. The germline V gene encodes CDR1 WSHSY and CDR2 SAAADI. V lost 4 bases, J lost 1 base, and 15 bases lay in between. General study results and limits: Though it reached lower strength, the secondary response hit its peak faster, day 5 versus 15. Most primary-vaccination clones recurred post-booster (approximately 95% CD4, around 88% CD8).

UMIs were added to TCR cDNA along with a universal primer site when it was made by 5'RACE template switching. Using its own MiXCR run on the 5' RACE reads, TCRdb lists one record per CDR3 protein. This sample yields a few hundred thousand distinct CDR3 sequences, of which 18% are seen a single time; roughly a sixth belongs to the top ten. The receptor was derived from a man between 18 and 35 years old who received the YFV17D yellow fever vaccine. The V call is TRBV10-2, the J call TRBJ2-3; D call uncertain. The specimen was PBMCs, collected before the yellow fever booster vaccination. The CDR3 here is CASSVPGEGRTDTQYF. The CDR3 nucleotides are TGCGCCAGCAGTGTCCCGGGCGAAGGCCGCACAGATACGCAGTATTTT.